This T cell receptor beta chain was retrieved from a study of identical twins. MiXCR, applied by TCRdb to the 5' RACE reads, yields one record per CDR3 protein. The table records about 790,000 distinct CDR3 sequences, 15% to 20% of them present only once. All of the donors were Caucasians in good health. This clonotype was counted only a few times. What it binds is unknown. Notes on the study in general: Within monozygotic twins, out-of-frame TCR alpha sharing was underestimated by the models.

These data are also associated with another study on T cells expressing NK-cell markers. That investigation notes: Several donors' CD3+CD56-NKG2C+ cells were dominated by the same clonotypes.

The clonotype originates from a woman aged 18-30 years in good health. The sample was PBMCs.

DNA for the CDR3: TGTGCCATCAGTGAAAGGACGACTTCTGACCTGGGGCAGTACTTC. Its protein is CAISERTTSDLGQYF. The gene calls are TRBV10-3 and TRBJ2-7; D is uncertain. The CDR3 sequence is 15 residues long. With 3 bases removed from V and 9 bases from J, the gap between germline ends came to 21 bases. Germline assignment: CDR1 ENHRY and CDR2 SYGVKD.